A selection of T cell receptor beta chains follows, all from one sample in a study of blood T cell repertoires in COVID-19. Sequenced by immunoSEQ multiplex PCR; TCRdb stores in-frame clones only, minus some. The data show 95,000 to 110,000 clones, with approximately 87% seen just once and approximately 15% held by the top ten. Input material: peripheral blood. The receptors were gathered from a man between 45 and 60 years old with acute or convalescent COVID-19. Each CDR3 is given with its conserved first and last residue. A D gene is named only where the DNA matches it firmly. Some rows mark clone size as missing; the rest say once, few, many or name a class of expanded clone.

j_gene,abundance,v_gene,d_gene,CDR3nt,CDR3aa
TRBJ1-5,few,TRBV5-1,TRBD1,TGCGCCAGCAGCGGAGGGACAGGGATAGATCAGCCCCAGCATTTT,CASSGGTGIDQPQHF
TRBJ1-4,NA,TRBV5-1,NA,TGCGCCAGCGCCGGGTCTAATGAAAAACTGTTTTTT,CASAGSNEKLFF
TRBJ2-1,once,TRBV5-4,TRBD2,TGTGCCAGCACCATTTCGGAGGCGGGAGGGCCGAGAAATGAGCAGTTCTTC,CASTISEAGGPRNEQFF
TRBJ2-5,NA,TRBV6-5,TRBD1,TGTGCCAGCAGTCCAACCCCAGGGGGAGTCGAGACCCAGTACTTC,CASSPTPGGVETQYF
TRBJ2-6,NA,TRBV19,TRBD1,TGTGCCACCGCGGGACAGGGAACGTCTTGGGGGGCCAACGTCCTGACTTTC,CATAGQGTSWGANVLTF
TRBJ2-5,NA,TRBV10-1,TRBD2,TGCGCCAGCAGTGAGCGGGAGGGCCTTGGGGAGACCCAGTACTTC,CASSEREGLGETQYF
TRBJ1-4,NA,TRBV7-6,TRBD1,TGTGCCAGCAGCTTAGGGGCGGGACAGGGCGGTGAAAAACTGTTTTTT,CASSLGAGQGGEKLFF
TRBJ1-3,NA,TRBV21-1,NA,TGTGCCAGCAGCAAGGGACAGAATCCTAGAAACACCATATATTTT,CASSKGQNPRNTIYF
TRBJ1-1,NA,TRBV7-6,TRBD1,TGTGCCAGCAGCTCCGGGCCAGGGGGTCATACTGAAGCTTTCTTT,CASSSGPGGHTEAFF
TRBJ1-2,NA,TRBV5-1,NA,TGCGCCAGCAGCTTACAGGGAATTGGTGGCTACACCTTC,CASSLQGIGGYTF
TRBJ1-4,NA,TRBV24-1,NA,TGTGCCACCAGTGATCCCGGGACTAATGAAAAACTGTTTTTT,CATSDPGTNEKLFF
TRBJ2-1,NA,TRBV2,TRBD2,TGTGCCAGCAGACAGTTCGCGGGAGCCGTCGATGAGCAGTTCTTC,CASRQFAGAVDEQFF
TRBJ2-4,once,TRBV13,NA,TGTGCCAGCAGCCCCGGAGGGGGCAGTGACATTCAGTACTTC,CASSPGGGSDIQYF
TRBJ2-2,NA,TRBV10-1,NA,TGCGCCAGCAGTTCACTCTCGAACACCGGGGAGCTGTTTTTT,CASSSLSNTGELFF
TRBJ2-7,NA,TRBV29-1,TRBD1,TGCAGCGCAGGGACAGTGGTCTACGAGCAGTACTTC,CSAGTVVYEQYF
TRBJ2-2,NA,TRBV28,NA,TGTGCCAGCACCACCAGCGGGCTGGGCACCGGGGAGCTGTTTTTT,CASTTSGLGTGELFF
TRBJ1-3,NA,TRBV24-1,NA,TGTGCCACCAGTATCCTACGCTCTGGAAACACCATATATTTT,CATSILRSGNTIYF
TRBJ2-7,NA,TRBV12-3/TRBV12-4,NA,TGTGCCAGCACACGTTCTCCTAGCTACGAGCAGTACTTC,CASTRSPSYEQYF
TRBJ2-5,NA,TRBV7-9,TRBD1,TGTGCCAGCAGCTTAACCGGACAGGGGGCGAGGGAGACCCAGTACTTC,CASSLTGQGARETQYF
TRBJ2-7,many,TRBV19,TRBD2,TGTGCCAGTAGTATTGGTCTGACTAGCGGGAGGAGGGGACCCTACGAGCAGTACTTC,CASSIGLTSGRRGPYEQYF
TRBJ1-1,NA,TRBV18,NA,TGTGCCAGCTCAAATGTTATGACCGAGGGCGCTTTCTTT,CASSNVMTEGAFF
TRBJ1-2,NA,TRBV14,NA,TGTGCCAGCAGCCAAGATATCGCGGATGACAGCTCTGGCTACACCTTC,CASSQDIADDSSGYTF
TRBJ2-7,NA,TRBV4-1,NA,TGCGCCAGCAGCCAAGAGACCCGGGACAACACCTACGAGCAGTACTTC,CASSQETRDNTYEQYF
TRBJ2-6,NA,TRBV6-5,TRBD1,TGTGCCAGCAGTAGGACAGGCTCTGGGGCCAACGTCCTGACTTTC,CASSRTGSGANVLTF
TRBJ2-1,NA,TRBV11-3,TRBD2,TGTGCCAGCAGCTTAGATTGGCCTAGCGGGAATGAGCAGTTCTTC,CASSLDWPSGNEQFF
TRBJ1-1,NA,TRBV2,NA,TGTGCCAGCTCGGCGGGGGTGGTGAACACTGAAGCTTTCTTT,CASSAGVVNTEAFF
TRBJ2-4,NA,TRBV28,NA,TGTGCCAGCAGTTTGGGGAAAACAGGGATGGACATTCAGTACTTC,CASSLGKTGMDIQYF
TRBJ2-7,NA,TRBV20-1,TRBD2,TGCAGTGCTAGTCTAGCGGAAGTCTACGAGCAGTACTTC,CSASLAEVYEQYF
TRBJ2-2,NA,TRBV15,TRBD2,TGTGCCACCAGCAGAGGAGGGGGATCTAGCGGGAGGCGTAGCGGGGAGCTGTTTTTT,CATSRGGGSSGRRSGELFF
TRBJ2-7,NA,TRBV6-5,NA,TGTGCCAGCAGGGGACTGCCAGCCTACGAGCAGTACTTC,CASRGLPAYEQYF
TRBJ2-2,NA,TRBV6-4,NA,TGTGCCAGCAGTGAAGGCGGTTTTGCCGGGGAGCTGTTTTTT,CASSEGGFAGELFF
TRBJ2-7,NA,TRBV7-8,NA,TGTGCCAGCAGCTCTAGGACAGAATCTTACGAGCAGTACTTC,CASSSRTESYEQYF
TRBJ2-3,NA,TRBV9,TRBD2,TGTGCCAGCAGCGAGGGTCTAGCGGGCCTCACAGATACGCAGTATTTT,CASSEGLAGLTDTQYF
TRBJ1-5,NA,TRBV30,TRBD1,TGTGCCTGGAGTGGGACAGGGAGGAGCAATCAGCCCCAGCATTTT,CAWSGTGRSNQPQHF
TRBJ2-3,NA,TRBV27,NA,TGTGCCAGCAGTTTAGATCCATCTAGTACAGATACGCAGTATTTT,CASSLDPSSTDTQYF
TRBJ1-5,NA,TRBV24-1,NA,TGTGCCACCGCAGAGGGGGATTATAGCAATCAGCCCCAGCATTTT,CATAEGDYSNQPQHF
TRBJ2-5,NA,TRBV5-6,NA,TGTGCCAGCAGCGCTTTTCCAGTACAAGAGACCCAGTACTTC,CASSAFPVQETQYF
TRBJ1-6,NA,TRBV28,TRBD1,TGTGCCAGCAGTTTGGGGACAGGGGAAGTTTCACCCCTCCACTTT,CASSLGTGEVSPLHF
TRBJ2-1,NA,TRBV2,TRBD1,TGTGCCAGCAGTGAAGGGGACAGGGATTTCTTC,CASSEGDRDFF
TRBJ2-2,once,TRBV18,TRBD2,TGTGCCAGCTCACCGACTAGCGTTACGAACACCGGGGAGCTGTTTTTT,CASSPTSVTNTGELFF
TRBJ2-1,NA,TRBV9,NA,TGTGCCAGCAGCTTCGCCCCGGGCAATGAGCAGTTCTTC,CASSFAPGNEQFF
TRBJ2-7,once,TRBV11-2,TRBD1,TGTGCCAGCAGCCCGAATACAGGGGCCTCCTACGAGCAGTACTTC,CASSPNTGASYEQYF
TRBJ2-2,NA,TRBV6-6,NA,TGTGCCAGCGGCGGATTCTACCCCGGGGAGCTGTTTTTT,CASGGFYPGELFF
TRBJ1-4,NA,TRBV19,NA,TGTGCCAGTAGCCCTCGGGAGGGGGTGGAAAAACTGTTTTTT,CASSPREGVEKLFF
TRBJ2-1,NA,TRBV24-1,NA,TGTGCCACCAGTGATTCAACAGGGTCGGGTAGCTACAATGAGCAGTTCTTC,CATSDSTGSGSYNEQFF
TRBJ2-7,NA,TRBV20-1,NA,TGCAGTGCTAGTTCACAGGCTCACTACGAGCAGTACTTC,CSASSQAHYEQYF
TRBJ2-2,NA,TRBV6-6,TRBD2,TGTGCCAGCAGTCGGCGGGCTAGCGGGAGCTCCGAGGGGAACACCGGGGAGCTGTTTTTT,CASSRRASGSSEGNTGELFF
TRBJ1-3,NA,TRBV9,NA,TGTGCCAGCAGCTCAAATTCCGGAAACACCATATATTTT,CASSSNSGNTIYF
TRBJ2-1,NA,TRBV11-2,TRBD1,TGTGCCAGCAGCTGGACAGGGACGGGATACAATGAGCAGTTCTTC,CASSWTGTGYNEQFF
TRBJ2-5,NA,TRBV5-1,TRBD2,TGCGCCAGCAGGTCATTCCAGGGGCTAGCGGGAGGTGGAGAGACCCAGTACTTC,CASRSFQGLAGGGETQYF
TRBJ2-1,NA,TRBV5-4,TRBD2,TGTGCCAGCAGCTTGAAAGCTAGCGGGTTGAGCTCCTACAATGAGCAGTTCTTC,CASSLKASGLSSYNEQFF
TRBJ2-3,NA,TRBV14,TRBD2,TGTGCCAGCAGCCCCAATGGACTAGCGCCCACTCCCTTGGATACGCAGTATTTT,CASSPNGLAPTPLDTQYF